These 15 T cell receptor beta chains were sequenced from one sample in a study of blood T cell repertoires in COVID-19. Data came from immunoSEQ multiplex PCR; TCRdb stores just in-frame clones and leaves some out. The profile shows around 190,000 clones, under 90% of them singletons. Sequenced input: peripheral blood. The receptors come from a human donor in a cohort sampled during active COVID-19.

The chain's CDR3 is CASSADGVGNQPQHF. CDR3 DNA sequence: TGTGCCAGCAGCGCTGACGGGGTCGGCAATCAGCCCCAGCATTTT. The V and J genes are TRBV9 and TRBJ1-5; D unclear. V lost 3 bases and J lost 2, with 12 bases in between. Germline CDR1 and CDR2: SGDLS and YYNGEE. The CDR3 covers 15 residues.

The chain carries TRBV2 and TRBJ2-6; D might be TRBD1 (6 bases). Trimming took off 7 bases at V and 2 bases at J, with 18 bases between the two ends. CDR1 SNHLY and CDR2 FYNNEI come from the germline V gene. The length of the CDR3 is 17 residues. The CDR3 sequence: CASTLGGRQAGANVLTF. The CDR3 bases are TGTGCCAGCACCCTAGGAGGCAGACAGGCTGGGGCCAACGTCCTGACTTTC.

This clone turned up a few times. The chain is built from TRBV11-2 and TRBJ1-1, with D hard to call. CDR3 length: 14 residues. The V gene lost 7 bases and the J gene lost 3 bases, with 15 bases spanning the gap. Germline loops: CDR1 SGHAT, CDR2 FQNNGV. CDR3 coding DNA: TGTGCCAGCACCGCGAGGGTGGCGGACACTGAAGCTTTCTTT. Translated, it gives CASTARVADTEAFF.

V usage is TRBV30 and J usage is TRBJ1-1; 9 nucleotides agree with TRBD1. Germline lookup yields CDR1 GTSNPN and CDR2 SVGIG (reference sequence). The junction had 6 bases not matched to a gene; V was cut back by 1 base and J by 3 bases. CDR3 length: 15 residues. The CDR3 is CAWSDAHRGHTEAFF. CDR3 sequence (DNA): TGTGCCTGGAGTGACGCTCACAGGGGGCACACTGAAGCTTTCTTT.

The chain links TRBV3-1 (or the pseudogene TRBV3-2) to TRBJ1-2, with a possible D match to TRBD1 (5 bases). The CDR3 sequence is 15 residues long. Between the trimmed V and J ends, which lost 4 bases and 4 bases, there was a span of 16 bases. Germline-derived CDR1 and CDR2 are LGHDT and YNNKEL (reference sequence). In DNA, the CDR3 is TGTGCCAGCAGCCCTGGGGGGGGAGGGCTCTATGGCTACACCTTC. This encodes CASSPGGGGLYGYTF.

CDR3 nucleotides: TGCGCCAGCAGTCAGGGGGGACAGGGCCTCCACATGAACACTGAAGCTTTCTTT. Translation gives CASSQGGQGLHMNTEAFF. This chain links TRBV23-1 with TRBJ1-1, with 9 bases lining up with TRBD1. TRBV23-1 is filed as an ORF, its function uncertain. The CDR3 covers 18 residues. With V trimmed by 3 bases and J by 0 bases, 11 bases remained unmatched.

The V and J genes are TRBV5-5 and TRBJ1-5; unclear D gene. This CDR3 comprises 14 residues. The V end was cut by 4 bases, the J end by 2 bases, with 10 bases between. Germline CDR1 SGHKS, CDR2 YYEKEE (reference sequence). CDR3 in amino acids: CASSHLPGNQPQHF. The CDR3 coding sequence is TGTGCCAGCAGCCACCTACCGGGCAATCAGCCCCAGCATTTT.

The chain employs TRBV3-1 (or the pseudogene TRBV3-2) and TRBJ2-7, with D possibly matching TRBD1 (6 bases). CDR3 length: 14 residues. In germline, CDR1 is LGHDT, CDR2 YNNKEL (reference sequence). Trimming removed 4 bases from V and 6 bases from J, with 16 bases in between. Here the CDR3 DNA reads TGTGCCAGCAGCCCGAGGACAGAGAGAGGCGAGCAGTACTTC. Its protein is CASSPRTERGEQYF.

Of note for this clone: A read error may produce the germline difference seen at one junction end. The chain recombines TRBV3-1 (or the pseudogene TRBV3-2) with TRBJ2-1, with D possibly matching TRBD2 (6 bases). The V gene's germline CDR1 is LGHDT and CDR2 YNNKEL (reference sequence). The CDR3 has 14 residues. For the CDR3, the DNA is TGTGCCAGCAGCCAACAACTAGCCGAGAATGATCAGTTCTTC. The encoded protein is CASSQQLAENDQFF.

CDR3 nucleotides: TGTGCCATCAGGTCAGGGGAGGATACGCAGTATTTT. This encodes CAIRSGEDTQYF. The chain combines TRBV10-3 with TRBJ2-3, with D possibly matching TRBD1 (6 bases). This CDR3 region has 12 residues. The V gene's germline CDR1 is ENHRY and CDR2 SYGVKD. Trimming pared 6 bases from V and 6 bases from J, leaving 10 bases between.

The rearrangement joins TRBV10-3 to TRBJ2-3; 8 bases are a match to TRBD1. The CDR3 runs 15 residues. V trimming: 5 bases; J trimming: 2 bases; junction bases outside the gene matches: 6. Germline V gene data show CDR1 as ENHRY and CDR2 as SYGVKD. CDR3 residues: CAISKADRATDTQYF. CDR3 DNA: TGTGCCATCAGTAAAGCGGACAGGGCCACAGATACGCAGTATTTT.

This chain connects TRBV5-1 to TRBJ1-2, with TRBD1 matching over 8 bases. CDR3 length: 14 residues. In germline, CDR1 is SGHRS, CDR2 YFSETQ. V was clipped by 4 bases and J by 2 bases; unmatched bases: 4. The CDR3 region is CASSRDRQNYGYTF. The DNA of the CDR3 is TGCGCCAGCAGCAGGGACAGGCAGAACTATGGCTACACCTTC.

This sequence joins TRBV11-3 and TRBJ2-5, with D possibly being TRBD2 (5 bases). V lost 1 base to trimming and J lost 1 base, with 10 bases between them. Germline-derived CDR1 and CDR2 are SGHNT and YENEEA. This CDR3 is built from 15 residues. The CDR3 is CASSLGAGIQETQYF. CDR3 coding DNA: TGTGCCAGCAGCTTAGGTGCGGGCATCCAAGAGACCCAGTACTTC.

In nucleotides, the CDR3 is TGTGCCAGCACCGCCGGGGGGGACTACGAGCAGTACTTC. Its protein product is CASTAGGDYEQYF. The chain carries TRBV28 and TRBJ2-7; 8 bases fit TRBD2. The CDR3 extends over 13 amino acids. Per germline, CDR1 MDHEN and CDR2 SYDVKM. Trimming cost V 7 bases and J 3 bases; bases outside gene matches: 5.

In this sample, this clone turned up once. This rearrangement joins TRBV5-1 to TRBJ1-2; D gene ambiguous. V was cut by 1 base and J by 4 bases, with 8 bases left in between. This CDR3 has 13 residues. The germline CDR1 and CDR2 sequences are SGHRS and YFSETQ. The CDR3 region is CASSLFGSYGYTF. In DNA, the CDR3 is TGCGCCAGCAGCTTGTTCGGGTCCTATGGCTACACCTTC.